Listed here is a single TCR beta chain. This clonotype has a count of ten or more. The clone's antigen remains unknown. There are no base qualities to consult, and no much larger clone falls within one base. The CDR3 runs 17 amino acids, cysteine and phenylalanine included. Just the 51-base CDR3 DNA is kept, in frame starting at base 1. CDR1 and CDR2 were assigned from the germline V gene as SGHAT and FQNNGV. Here V drops 5 bases and J drops 6 bases, and the junction holds 19 bases not matched to any gene. The sample was run on an Illumina HiSeq 2500. TCR beta libraries were prepared by quantitative 5'-RACE with molecular barcodes. The published analysis was carried out like this. A new computational method based on a probabilistic model of VDJ rearrangement was used to identify disease-linked TCR variants. The public reads were quality trimmed at Q25 with fastp and then assembled into clones with MiXCR by TCRdb, keeping productive beta chains. Each entry is one CDR3 protein sequence, shown with its most common DNA and genes. TCRdb's processing, not the authors', yielded these V and J calls. This sample has around 88,000 distinct CDR3 sequences in its table, and 8.8% of those were observed once. The ten top clones hold over 4.5% of the sample.

This sample was taken from a study of CD8 T cells in ankylosing spondylitis (dated by TCRdb to 2017 to 2019). About the full investigation: The study set out to find disease-linked TCR variants by profiling T cell receptor beta repertoires in ankylosing spondylitis patients and healthy donors. In total, the full study cohort was made up of nearly 110 healthy donors and 25 to 30 ankylosing spondylitis patients. Peripheral blood was sampled, and synovial fluid was also collected from ankylosing spondylitis patients.

On the study overall, not on this receptor specifically: A CD8+ phenotype was shown by the disease-linked clones, which were found at relatively low frequencies in peripheral blood. Some TCR beta motif variants had previously been reported in synovial fluid and blood of reactive arthritis patients, which suggested common disease-initiation mechanisms. The disease-linked clones were reported to be significantly enriched in matched synovial fluid samples from ankylosing spondylitis patients. A TCR beta motif made up of several highly homologous amino acid variants appeared to be characteristic of blood from ankylosing spondylitis patients.

This receptor was identified in a male donor with ankylosing spondylitis or in good health (not recorded which). Source material: blood, either unsorted or a sorted T cell fraction (not recorded which). The chain links TRBV11-2 with TRBJ2-7, and 7 bases in between align with TRBD2. The CDR3 protein sequence reads: CASSQGSIAGGSFEQYF. The nucleotide sequence is given as TGTGCCAGCAGCCAAGGATCTATAGCGGGCGGCTCTTTCGAGCAGTACTTC.